These 23 T cell receptor beta chains were all obtained from the same sample, sequenced in a study of T cells in Graves' hyperthyroidism and ophthalmopathy. TCR beta CDR3 regions were amplified from RNA transcripts. First-round RT-PCR with HTBI primers amplified the TCR CDR3 region. One entry per CDR3 protein, called by TCRdb with MiXCR from the multiplex PCR reads. The table has approximately 610,000 distinct CDR3 sequences, over 12% seen once. The specimen was blood. These receptors originate from a woman aged 40 to 49 with Graves' ophthalmopathy.

This clonotype was seen only a few times. This chain uses TRBV7-9 with TRBJ1-2; no firm D call. Trimming took 0 bases from V and 8 from J, leaving 10 bases between them. Germline V lookup: CDR1 SEHNR, CDR2 FQNEAQ (reference sequence). The CDR3 is 13 residues long. The chain's CDR3 is CASSLANSDGYTF. DNA of the CDR3: TGTGCCAGCAGCTTAGCGAATTCAGACGGCTACACCTTC. Based on the CDR3 plus reference TRBV7-9 and TRBJ1-2, the full variable domain is DTGVSQNPRHKITKRGQNVTFRCDPISEHNRLYWYRQTLGQGPEFLTYFQNEAQLEKSRLLSDRFSAERPKGSFSTLEIQRTEQGDSAMYLCASSLANSDGYTFGSGTRLTVV.

This clonotype was counted many times. The rearrangement joins TRBV6-2 or TRBV6-3 to TRBJ1-5; a possible D gene is TRBD1 (6 bases). Trimming pared 7 bases from V and 7 bases from J, leaving 14 bases between. CDR3 length equals 13 residues. Per the germline V gene, CDR1 is MNHEY and CDR2 is SVGEGT. CDR3 sequence reads: CASTGQKEQPQHF. The CDR3 DNA is TGTGCCAGCACCGGACAGAAGGAGCAGCCCCAGCATTTT.

This clonotype was detected ten times or more. The chain links TRBV6-1 to TRBJ1-1; D ambiguous. The CDR3 extends over 14 amino acids. Germline assignment: CDR1 MNHNS and CDR2 SASEGT. The V and J ends lost 6 bases and 6 bases respectively, with 17 bases between them. The CDR3 DNA follows: TGTGCCAGCAGCCCTCAGGCCCCCTCTTCTGAAGCTTTCTTT. Translation gives CASSPQAPSSEAFF.

In this sample, this clonotype turned up many times. The genes are TRBV12-3 or TRBV12-4 and TRBJ1-3; D not certain. The CDR3 extends over 12 amino acids. V was cut by 1 base and J by 9 bases, with 7 bases left in between. CDR3 sequence (DNA): TGTGCCAGCAGTTTAGGAAGGAGCACCATATATTTT. It codes for CASSLGRSTIYF.

This clonotype was seen repeatedly, ten times or more. The chain carries TRBV28 and TRBJ2-7; D call uncertain. In germline, CDR1 is MDHEN, CDR2 SYDVKM. The V gene lost 7 bases and the J gene lost 0 bases, with 10 bases spanning the gap. The CDR3 runs to 13 residues. CDR3 in DNA: TGTGCCAGCACGAGGACCAACTCCTACGAGCAGTACTTC. Residues: CASTRTNSYEQYF.

This clonotype was picked up many times. Being one base from a much bigger clone, this may be a read error. V gene TRBV4-2 combines with J gene TRBJ2-7; tentative D call: TRBD2 (6 bases). Germline CDR1 is LGHNA and CDR2 is YNFKEQ. This CDR3 region has 14 residues. The CDR3 nucleotides are TGTGCCGGCAGCCAAGCAGGACTATACTACGAGCAGTACTTC. It codes for CAGSQAGLYYEQYF.

The chain joins TRBV11-2 to TRBJ2-2; 9 bases fit TRBD2. Germline values: CDR1 SGHAT, CDR2 FQNNGV. The CDR3 has 19 residues. J was trimmed by 4 bases and V by 5 bases; bases with no gene match: 17. The DNA of the CDR3 is TGTGCCAGCAGCCCGAGTGCCCGCCGGCGGGAGGGTTTCACCGGGGAGCTGTTTTTT. It specifies CASSPSARRREGFTGELFF.

This clonotype was observed a few times. The chain carries TRBV10-3 and TRBJ2-2; D is ambiguous. V lost 11 bases and J 9 bases, leaving 10 bases between the germline ends. Germline V gene lookup returns CDR1 ENHRY and CDR2 SYGVKD. This CDR3 is 10 amino acids long. Written as DNA, the CDR3 is TGTGCCGCAAACTTAAGGGAGCTGTTTTTT. Translated: CAANLRELFF.

This clonotype was counted many times. The chain recombines TRBV20-1 with TRBJ2-5, with a weak D call TRBD2 (5 bases). V gave up 5 bases and J gave up 5 bases, with 15 bases separating them. The CDR3 covers 13 residues. CDR1 is DFQATT, CDR2 SNEGSKA, per germline (reference sequence). This CDR3 reads CSASLSGGETQYF. In nucleotides, the CDR3 is TGCAGTGCTTCCCTTTCGGGCGGGGAGACCCAGTACTTC.

This clonotype has at least ten counts. This chain joins TRBV10-3 and TRBJ1-2; 7 positions agree with TRBD1. The CDR3 is 16 residues long. V lost 3 bases to trimming and J lost 4 bases; unmatched junction nucleotides: 11. The germline CDR1 and CDR2 sequences are ENHRY and SYGVKD. The CDR3 region is CAISDTNRGQSYGYTF. In DNA form, the CDR3 reads TGTGCCATCAGTGATACAAATAGGGGGCAGAGCTATGGCTACACCTTC.

The sample holds many counts of this clonotype. This chain links TRBV29-1 with TRBJ2-7; TRBD2 agrees at 8 bases. Trimming removed 7 bases from V and 6 bases from J; junction bases left unmatched: 11. This CDR3 comprises 13 residues. Germline CDR1 SQVTM, CDR2 ANQGSEA. The CDR3 here is CSATRGTRGEQYF. The CDR3 nucleotides read TGCAGCGCCACCCGCGGGACTAGGGGCGAGCAGTACTTC.

This clonotype appeared a few times. The chain combines TRBV25-1 with TRBJ2-7; 9 bases align to TRBD2. Germline V CDR1 and CDR2: MGHDK, SYGVNS. This CDR3 is 14 amino acids long. V trimming: 0 bases; J trimming: 3 bases; junction bases outside the gene matches: 0. The CDR3 DNA sequence: TGTGCCAGCAGTGAATATAGCGGGAGCTACGAGCAGTACTTC. Translation gives CASSEYSGSYEQYF.

V usage is TRBV2 and J usage is TRBJ2-7; D unclear. CDR1 and CDR2 from the germline V gene are SNHLY and FYNNEI. CDR3 size: 12 residues. The V gene lost 10 bases and the J gene lost 11 bases, with 21 bases spanning the gap. The CDR3 here is CATEPLSGLKYF. The CDR3 coding sequence is TGTGCCACCGAGCCACTTAGTGGGTTGAAGTACTTC. Based on the CDR3 plus reference TRBV2 and TRBJ2-7, the full variable domain is EPEVTQTPSHQVTQMGQEVILRCVPISNHLYFYWYRQILGQKVEFLVSFYNNEISEKSEIFDDQFSVERPDGSNFTLKIRSTKLEDSAMYFCATEPLSGLKYFGPGTRLTVT.

The sample holds a few counts of this clonotype. The DNA of the CDR3 is TGTGCCAGCAGCCAAACGCCCCTGGGGCAGTACTTC. Protein: CASSQTPLGQYF. This sequence joins TRBV14 and TRBJ2-7; D unresolved. V was trimmed by 2 bases and J by 9 bases, leaving 11 bases between them. The germline CDR1 and CDR2 sequences are SGHDN and FVKESK. This CDR3 spans 12 amino acids.

This clonotype occurred many times. The chain joins TRBV5-5 to TRBJ2-7, with a tentative D call TRBD1 (5 bases). The CDR3 loop spans 14 amino acids. In germline, CDR1 is SGHKS, CDR2 YYEKEE (reference sequence). Trimming stripped 0 bases from V and 2 bases from J, with 9 bases between. CDR3 residues: CASSLEQVPYEQYF. CDR3 DNA: TGTGCCAGCAGCTTGGAACAGGTTCCCTACGAGCAGTACTTC. The variable domain in full, with the rest retrieved from reference TRBV5-5 and TRBJ2-7, is DAGVTQSPTHLIKTRGQQVTLRCSPISGHKSVSWYQQVLGQGPQFIFQYYEKEERGRGNFPDRFSARQFPNYSSELNVNALLLGDSALYLCASSLEQVPYEQYFGPGTRLTVT.

This clonotype was picked up many times. The genes are TRBV2 and TRBJ1-1; 8 bases match TRBD1. Trimming took 4 bases from V and 3 from J; bases not matched to a gene: 4. CDR1 and CDR2 (germline): SNHLY, FYNNEI. The CDR3 length is 14 residues. CDR3 in amino acids: CASSAEQGDTEAFF. DNA for the CDR3: TGTGCCAGCAGTGCGGAACAGGGGGACACTGAAGCTTTCTTT.

The chain recombines TRBV27 with TRBJ2-5; TRBD2 is a possible D gene (6 bases). V was clipped by 3 bases and J by 5 bases, with 16 bases between them. Germline-derived CDR1 and CDR2 are MNHEY and SMNVEV (reference sequence). The CDR3 spans 15 residues. The CDR3 DNA reads as TGTGCCAGCAGTTTCGCCGGGAGTATCGGTGAGACCCAGTACTTC. Protein product: CASSFAGSIGETQYF.

The sample holds many counts of this clonotype. The V and J genes are TRBV12-3 or TRBV12-4 and TRBJ2-5; D gene uncertain. This CDR3 comprises 12 residues. The V and J ends lost 5 bases and 5 bases respectively, with 9 bases between them. The CDR3 sequence: CASSPLVETQYF. CDR3 coding DNA: TGTGCCAGCAGTCCTCTGGTGGAGACCCAGTACTTC.

This clonotype was counted ten times or more. This chain connects TRBV6-1 to TRBJ2-5; D may match TRBD1 or TRBD2 (5 bases each). Germline V gene lookup returns CDR1 MNHNS and CDR2 SASEGT. The CDR3 loop spans 15 amino acids. Trimming stripped 6 bases from V and 2 bases from J, with 16 bases between. For the CDR3, the DNA is TGTGCCAGCAGCCCTCGGGGCTTCTTACAAGAGACCCAGTACTTC. Amino acid sequence: CASSPRGFLQETQYF.

This clonotype was picked up many times. This chain uses TRBV6-2 or TRBV6-3 with TRBJ2-2; 12 bases match TRBD2. Germline assignment: CDR1 MNHEY and CDR2 SVGEGT. The CDR3 runs 15 residues. The J segment lost 4 bases and the V segment lost 6 bases, leaving 3 bases of the junction unmatched. CDR3 nucleotides: TGTGCCAGCAGACGACTAGCGGGAGTCACCGGGGAGCTGTTTTTT. The encoded protein is CASRRLAGVTGELFF.

This clonotype came up a few times. CDR3 nucleotides: TGTGCCAGCAGTTTATTCAGAGGAAGCAATTCACCCCTCCACTTT. It yields the protein CASSLFRGSNSPLHF. The chain recombines TRBV28 with TRBJ1-6; D unresolved. CDR1 is MDHEN, CDR2 SYDVKM, per germline. Deletions cut 1 base from V and 7 bases from J, with 11 bases between. This CDR3 is 15 amino acids long.

This clonotype came up many times. The rearrangement links TRBV30 to TRBJ1-5, with D unclear. The germline V gene has CDR1 GTSNPN and CDR2 SVGIG (reference sequence). The CDR3 sequence is 15 residues long. The ends were cut back, 2 bases at V and 5 bases at J, with 16 bases in the middle. CDR3 in DNA: TGTGCCTGGAGTACTTTATCCCCACGGGATCAGCCCCAGCATTTT. Its protein product is CAWSTLSPRDQPQHF.

This rearrangement joins TRBV6-2 or TRBV6-3 to TRBJ2-2; possible D gene TRBD1, 6 bases. The CDR3 totals 16 residues. Germline loops: CDR1 MNHEY, CDR2 SVGEGT. V was trimmed by 2 bases and J by 6 bases, leaving 16 bases between them. CDR3 nucleotides: TGTGCCAGCAGTTACGGCCCCTTACAGGGACCCGGGGAGCTGTTTTTT. Translation gives CASSYGPLQGPGELFF.